A selection of T cell receptor beta chains follows, all from one sample in a study of CD8+CD57+ T cells in acquired aplastic anemia. MiXCR, run by TCRdb on the reads, gives a single entry per CDR3 protein. The sample records a few hundred thousand distinct CDR3 sequences, roughly 45% being singletons. What was sequenced was sorted CD4+, CD8+, or CD8+CD57+ T cells (not recorded which) from PBMCs. The origin of the receptors is a human donor with aplastic anemia. Each CDR3 is given with its conserved first and last residue. A D gene is named only where the DNA matches it firmly. Where a row states a size, it is once, few, many or the class of an expanded clone; other rows omit it.

v_gene: TRBV7-3
abundance: -
d_gene: TRBD1
j_gene: TRBJ1-1
CDR3nt: TGTGCCAGCAGCTTAAATCGTCCACAGGGGCCGACGTACTTT
CDR3aa: CASSLNRPQGPTYF

v_gene: TRBV15
abundance: -
d_gene: -
j_gene: TRBJ2-1
CDR3nt: TGTGCCACCAGCAGAGATCGAGCGGACTCGAATGAGCAGTTCTTC
CDR3aa: CATSRDRADSNEQFF

v_gene: TRBV25-1
abundance: -
d_gene: -
j_gene: TRBJ2-3
CDR3nt: TGTGCCATTGGGGCAGTCACAGATACGCAGTATTTT
CDR3aa: CAIGAVTDTQYF

v_gene: TRBV5-1
abundance: few
d_gene: -
j_gene: TRBJ2-7
CDR3nt: TGCGCCAGCAGTTACGGCCTTTCAGTCGAGCAGTACTTC
CDR3aa: CASSYGLSVEQYF

v_gene: TRBV7-2
abundance: few
d_gene: -
j_gene: TRBJ2-5
CDR3nt: TGTGCCAGCAGCTTATGGGGGGAGACCCAGTACTTC
CDR3aa: CASSLWGETQYF

v_gene: TRBV12-3/TRBV12-4
abundance: many
d_gene: -
j_gene: TRBJ2-3
CDR3nt: TGTGCCAGCAGCCAATGGCTAGACTACACAGATACGCAGTATTTT
CDR3aa: CASSQWLDYTDTQYF

v_gene: TRBV10-3
abundance: many
d_gene: TRBD2
j_gene: TRBJ2-5
CDR3nt: TGTGCCACCCTGGCCGGGGGGGGACAAGAGACCCAGTACTTC
CDR3aa: CATLAGGGQETQYF

v_gene: TRBV6-1
abundance: many
d_gene: -
j_gene: TRBJ2-3
CDR3nt: TGTGCCAGCAGCTTAAGTGGAGATACGCAGTATTTT
CDR3aa: CASSLSGDTQYF

v_gene: TRBV19
abundance: few
d_gene: TRBD1
j_gene: TRBJ2-7
CDR3nt: TGTGCCAGTAGGGGACAGGGGGACTACGAGCAGTACTTC
CDR3aa: CASRGQGDYEQYF

v_gene: TRBV2
abundance: -
d_gene: TRBD2
j_gene: TRBJ2-3
CDR3nt: TGTGCCAGCAGTGAAACGGGACTAGCTTCTAGCACAGATACGCAGTATTTT
CDR3aa: CASSETGLASSTDTQYF

v_gene: TRBV5-1
abundance: few
d_gene: TRBD2
j_gene: TRBJ2-3
CDR3nt: TGCGCCAGCAGCCCCGGGACTAGCGGGGCCCGCACAGATACGCAGTATTTT
CDR3aa: CASSPGTSGARTDTQYF

v_gene: TRBV25-1
abundance: once
d_gene: -
j_gene: TRBJ2-5
CDR3nt: TGTGCCAGCAGTGAAATCCGGAGCGCACAATTACAAGAGACCCAGTACTTC
CDR3aa: CASSEIRSAQLQETQYF

v_gene: TRBV14
abundance: -
d_gene: -
j_gene: TRBJ1-1
CDR3nt: TGTGCCAGCAGCCCGTCCCAGGTGAACACTGAAGCTTTCTTT
CDR3aa: CASSPSQVNTEAFF

v_gene: TRBV7-9
abundance: -
d_gene: TRBD2
j_gene: TRBJ2-5
CDR3nt: TGTGCCAGCAGCTCCACAGAAACTAGCGGGGGGACCGAAGAGACCCAGTACTTC
CDR3aa: CASSSTETSGGTEETQYF

v_gene: TRBV20-1
abundance: many
d_gene: -
j_gene: TRBJ1-1
CDR3nt: TGCAGTGCTAGTTTGGGGGGACGGAACACTGAAGCTTTCTTT
CDR3aa: CSASLGGRNTEAFF

v_gene: TRBV10-3
abundance: -
d_gene: -
j_gene: TRBJ1-1
CDR3nt: TGTGCCATCAGACCGAGTAACAGTAATCCTGAAGCTTTCTTT
CDR3aa: CAIRPSNSNPEAFF

v_gene: TRBV7-2
abundance: many
d_gene: -
j_gene: TRBJ1-2
CDR3nt: TGTGCCAGCAGCTTACTGGGGAGTAGTGGCTACACCTTC
CDR3aa: CASSLLGSSGYTF

v_gene: TRBV3-1
abundance: many
d_gene: -
j_gene: TRBJ1-6
CDR3nt: TGTGCCAGCAGCCAATTCCAGCCTAATAATTCACCCCTCCACTTT
CDR3aa: CASSQFQPNNSPLHF

v_gene: TRBV15
abundance: many
d_gene: -
j_gene: TRBJ1-2
CDR3nt: TGTGCCACCAGCAGAAAAGGGACACGGGGGGAATATGGCTACACCTTC
CDR3aa: CATSRKGTRGEYGYTF

v_gene: TRBV4-1
abundance: many
d_gene: TRBD1
j_gene: TRBJ2-2
CDR3nt: TGCGCCAGCAGCCAACCCGTACAGGGGATTTTCGCCGGGGAGCTGTTTTTT
CDR3aa: CASSQPVQGIFAGELFF

v_gene: TRBV2
abundance: many
d_gene: -
j_gene: TRBJ1-5
CDR3nt: TGTGCCAGCAGTGCAAGCGGTGCCGATAATCAGCCCCAGCATTTT
CDR3aa: CASSASGADNQPQHF

v_gene: TRBV2
abundance: many
d_gene: -
j_gene: TRBJ1-1
CDR3nt: TGTGCCAGCCGTACAGGGCGGCTCCAGAACACTGAAGCTTTCTTT
CDR3aa: CASRTGRLQNTEAFF

v_gene: TRBV12-3/TRBV12-4
abundance: -
d_gene: -
j_gene: TRBJ2-2
CDR3nt: TGTGCCAGCACCCGGGCGTGGGGGCATAGCGGGGAGCTGTTTTTT
CDR3aa: CASTRAWGHSGELFF

v_gene: TRBV28
abundance: -
d_gene: TRBD1
j_gene: TRBJ1-5
CDR3nt: TGTGCCAGCAGTTTCTCTGGACAGGGCTATCAGCCCCAGCATTTT
CDR3aa: CASSFSGQGYQPQHF

v_gene: TRBV19
abundance: -
d_gene: -
j_gene: TRBJ1-4
CDR3nt: TGTGCCAGTAGTTCTTCGAGCGCAGGGTCGGGAAAACTGTTTTTT
CDR3aa: CASSSSSAGSGKLFF

v_gene: TRBV20-1
abundance: many
d_gene: TRBD2
j_gene: TRBJ2-7
CDR3nt: TGCAGTGTACCGGGACTAAGAGAGTCCGAGCAGTACTTC
CDR3aa: CSVPGLRESEQYF

v_gene: TRBV9
abundance: -
d_gene: -
j_gene: TRBJ1-6
CDR3nt: TGTGTCAGCAGCGTACACGGGGATTCACCCCTCCACTTT
CDR3aa: CVSSVHGDSPLHF

v_gene: TRBV15
abundance: -
d_gene: -
j_gene: TRBJ1-1
CDR3nt: TGTGCCACCAGCAGAACCTCGACAGGGAACACTGAAGCTTTCTTT
CDR3aa: CATSRTSTGNTEAFF

v_gene: TRBV25-1
abundance: -
d_gene: TRBD1
j_gene: TRBJ2-7
CDR3nt: TGTGCCAGCAGTCTCCGGGACAGGGTGAACTGCGAGCAGTACTTC
CDR3aa: CASSLRDRVNCEQYF

v_gene: TRBV14
abundance: many
d_gene: -
j_gene: TRBJ2-3
CDR3nt: TGTGCCAGCAGCCAGGTGGAACGACGCACAGATACGCAGTATTTT
CDR3aa: CASSQVERRTDTQYF

v_gene: TRBV19
abundance: -
d_gene: TRBD1
j_gene: TRBJ1-4
CDR3nt: TGTGCCAGTAGTCCCTCAATGACAGGGGTGACTGAAAAACTGTTTTTT
CDR3aa: CASSPSMTGVTEKLFF

v_gene: TRBV9
abundance: -
d_gene: TRBD2
j_gene: TRBJ2-2
CDR3nt: TGTGCCAGCAGCCAAGTTGGCGGGGGGGCCTTTACCGCCACTGGGGAGCTGTTTTTT
CDR3aa: CASSQVGGGAFTATGELFF

v_gene: TRBV10-3
abundance: -
d_gene: TRBD1
j_gene: TRBJ1-1
CDR3nt: TGTGCCATCTCGAAGGGACAGCGAGGGGCTTTCTTT
CDR3aa: CAISKGQRGAFF

v_gene: TRBV10-3
abundance: -
d_gene: -
j_gene: TRBJ2-7
CDR3nt: TGTGCCATCAGTGAGTCGCTTTCGTACGAGCAGTACTTC
CDR3aa: CAISESLSYEQYF

v_gene: TRBV6-5
abundance: few
d_gene: -
j_gene: TRBJ1-4
CDR3nt: TGTGCCAGCAGTTACTCGAGCCAGGGCGCTGAAAAACTGTTTTTT
CDR3aa: CASSYSSQGAEKLFF

v_gene: TRBV29-1
abundance: -
d_gene: -
j_gene: TRBJ2-7
CDR3nt: TGCAGCGTTGTGGGGACTCAGACCTACGAGCAGTACTTC
CDR3aa: CSVVGTQTYEQYF

v_gene: TRBV2
abundance: -
d_gene: -
j_gene: TRBJ1-1
CDR3nt: TGTGCCAGCAGGGAGTCCTGGAGCACCGAAGCTTTCTTT
CDR3aa: CASRESWSTEAFF

v_gene: TRBV7-9
abundance: -
d_gene: TRBD2
j_gene: TRBJ2-3
CDR3nt: TGTGCCAGCAGACAGCTAGCGGGAGTTCCGGATACGCAGTATTTT
CDR3aa: CASRQLAGVPDTQYF

v_gene: TRBV20-1
abundance: many
d_gene: -
j_gene: TRBJ1-6
CDR3nt: TGCAGTGCTAGAGATATAAAGAGGGCAGTCTCCTATAATTCACCCCTCCACTTT
CDR3aa: CSARDIKRAVSYNSPLHF

v_gene: TRBV5-1
abundance: many
d_gene: -
j_gene: TRBJ1-1
CDR3nt: TGCGCCAGCAGCTTGGAGGGGGGTATCACTGAAGCTTTCTTT
CDR3aa: CASSLEGGITEAFF

v_gene: TRBV25-1
abundance: -
d_gene: -
j_gene: TRBJ1-2
CDR3nt: TGTGCCAGCAGTGAACCTATGGACAGCTATGGCTACACCTTC
CDR3aa: CASSEPMDSYGYTF

v_gene: TRBV11-3
abundance: many
d_gene: TRBD1
j_gene: TRBJ2-6
CDR3nt: TGTGCCAGCAGCCAGGGACAGGGCTCTGGGGCCAACGTCCTGACTTTC
CDR3aa: CASSQGQGSGANVLTF

v_gene: TRBV15
abundance: -
d_gene: -
j_gene: TRBJ2-7
CDR3nt: TGTGCCACCAGCAGGGACGCTGGGGCCTACGAGCAGTACTTC
CDR3aa: CATSRDAGAYEQYF

v_gene: TRBV7-9
abundance: -
d_gene: -
j_gene: TRBJ2-3
CDR3nt: TGTGCCAGCAGCCCAACCGGGTCAGATACGCAGTATTTT
CDR3aa: CASSPTGSDTQYF

v_gene: TRBV5-1
abundance: many
d_gene: -
j_gene: TRBJ1-3
CDR3nt: TGCGCCAGCAGCTTTGGTCGCCCTGGAAACACCATATATTTT
CDR3aa: CASSFGRPGNTIYF

v_gene: TRBV7-9
abundance: -
d_gene: TRBD2
j_gene: TRBJ2-5
CDR3nt: TGTGCCAGCAGCTTAACTGGCAGCGGGGGCCAAGAGACCCAGTACTTC
CDR3aa: CASSLTGSGGQETQYF

v_gene: TRBV6-1
abundance: -
d_gene: TRBD1
j_gene: TRBJ1-2
CDR3nt: TGTGCCAGCAACCAAATCGACAGGGTGGCCTATGGCTACACCTTC
CDR3aa: CASNQIDRVAYGYTF

v_gene: TRBV9
abundance: -
d_gene: -
j_gene: TRBJ2-6
CDR3nt: TGTGCCAGCAGCGCACTCCCTGAACCTGGGGCCAACGTCCTGACCTTC
CDR3aa: CASSALPEPGANVLTF

v_gene: TRBV7-2
abundance: -
d_gene: TRBD1
j_gene: TRBJ2-4
CDR3nt: TGTGCCAGCAGCACCGGACAGGGGGCTTGGAACATTCAGTACTTC
CDR3aa: CASSTGQGAWNIQYF

v_gene: TRBV10-3
abundance: -
d_gene: -
j_gene: TRBJ1-1
CDR3nt: TGTGCCATCAGGGGGATCCATCCTGAAGCTTTCTTT
CDR3aa: CAIRGIHPEAFF

v_gene: TRBV7-3
abundance: many
d_gene: TRBD1
j_gene: TRBJ1-2
CDR3nt: TGTGCCAGCAGTTTAACTGGACAGGGAGGTGCAGTCGGCTACACCTTC
CDR3aa: CASSLTGQGGAVGYTF

v_gene: TRBV5-1
abundance: many
d_gene: -
j_gene: TRBJ1-5
CDR3nt: TGCGCCAGCAGCTTGTCGGGGGCTAGCAATCAGCCCCAGCATTTT
CDR3aa: CASSLSGASNQPQHF

v_gene: TRBV2
abundance: many
d_gene: TRBD1
j_gene: TRBJ2-7
CDR3nt: TGTGCCAGCACCAACAGGGGGAGCTCCTACGAGCAGTACTTC
CDR3aa: CASTNRGSSYEQYF

v_gene: TRBV10-2
abundance: -
d_gene: TRBD1
j_gene: TRBJ2-6
CDR3nt: TGCGCCAGCATTGGACAGGGGGTTGCCAACGTCCTGACTTTC
CDR3aa: CASIGQGVANVLTF